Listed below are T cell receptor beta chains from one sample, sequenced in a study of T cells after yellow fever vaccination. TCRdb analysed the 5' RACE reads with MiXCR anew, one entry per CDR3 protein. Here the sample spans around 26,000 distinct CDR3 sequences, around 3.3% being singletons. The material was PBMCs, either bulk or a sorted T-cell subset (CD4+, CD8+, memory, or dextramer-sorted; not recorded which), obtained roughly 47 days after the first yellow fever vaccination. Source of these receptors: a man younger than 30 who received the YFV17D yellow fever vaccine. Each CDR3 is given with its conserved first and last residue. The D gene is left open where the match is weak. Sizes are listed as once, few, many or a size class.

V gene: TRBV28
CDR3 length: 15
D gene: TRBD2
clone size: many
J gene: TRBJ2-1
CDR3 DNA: TGTGCCAGCAGTTCTAGCGGAAGCTCCTACAATGAGCAGTTCTTC
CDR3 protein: CASSSSGSSYNEQFF

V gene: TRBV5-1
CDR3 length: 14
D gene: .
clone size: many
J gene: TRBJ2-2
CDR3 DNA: TGCGCCAGCAGCTTGGCACAGAACACCGGGGAGCTGTTTTTT
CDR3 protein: CASSLAQNTGELFF

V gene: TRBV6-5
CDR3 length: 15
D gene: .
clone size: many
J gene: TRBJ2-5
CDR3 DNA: TGTGCCAGCAGTTACTCCTTTAGCGGAGAGGGGACCCAGTACTTC
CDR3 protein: CASSYSFSGEGTQYF

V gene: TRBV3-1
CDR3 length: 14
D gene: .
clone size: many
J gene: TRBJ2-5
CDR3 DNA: TGTGCCAGCAGTCCTTCGGGGTATGAAGAGACCCAGTACTTC
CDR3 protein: CASSPSGYEETQYF

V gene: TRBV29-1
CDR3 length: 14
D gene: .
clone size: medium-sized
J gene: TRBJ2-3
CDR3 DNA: TGCAGCGTCGCCCTCTCTGTGGACGGAGATACGCAGTATTTT
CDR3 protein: CSVALSVDGDTQYF

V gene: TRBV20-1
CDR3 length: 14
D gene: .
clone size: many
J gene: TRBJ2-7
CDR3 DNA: TGCAGTGCTAGAGCGACAGGCCCTCGCGACGAGCAGTACTTC
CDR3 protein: CSARATGPRDEQYF

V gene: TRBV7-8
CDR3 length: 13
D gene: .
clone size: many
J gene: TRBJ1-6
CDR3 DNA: TGTGCCAGCAGCCCTTCGACTGATTCACCCCTCCACTTT
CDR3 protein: CASSPSTDSPLHF

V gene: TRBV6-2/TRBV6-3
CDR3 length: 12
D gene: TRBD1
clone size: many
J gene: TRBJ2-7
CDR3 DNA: TGTGCCAGCAGTCGACAGGGGGGCGAGCAGTACTTC
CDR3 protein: CASSRQGGEQYF

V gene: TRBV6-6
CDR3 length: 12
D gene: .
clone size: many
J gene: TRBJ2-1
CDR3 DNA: TGTGCCAGCACCGTATTAGACAATGAGCAGTTCTTC
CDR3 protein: CASTVLDNEQFF

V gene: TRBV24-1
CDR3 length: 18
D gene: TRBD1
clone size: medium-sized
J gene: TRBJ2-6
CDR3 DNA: TGTGCCACCAGTGATTTGGAGGGACAGAGCTCTGGGGCCAACGTCCTGACTTTC
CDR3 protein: CATSDLEGQSSGANVLTF

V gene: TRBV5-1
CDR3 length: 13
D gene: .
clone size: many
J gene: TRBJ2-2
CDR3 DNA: TGCGCCAGCAGCGTTGGCGACACCGGGGAGCTGTTTTTT
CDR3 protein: CASSVGDTGELFF

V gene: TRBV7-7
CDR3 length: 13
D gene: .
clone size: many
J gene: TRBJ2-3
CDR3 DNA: TGTGCTAGCAGCCCAACGGGCACAGATACGCAGTATTTT
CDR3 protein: CASSPTGTDTQYF

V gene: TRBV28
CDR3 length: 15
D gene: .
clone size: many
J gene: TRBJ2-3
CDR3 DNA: TGTGCCAGCAGTTTATGGTCCGGTCTTCGCGGGTCGCAGTATTTT
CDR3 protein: CASSLWSGLRGSQYF

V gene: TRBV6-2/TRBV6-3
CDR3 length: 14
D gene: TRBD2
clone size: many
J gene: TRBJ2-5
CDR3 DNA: TGTGCCAGCAGTCTCTCTAGCGGACAAGAGACCCAGTACTTC
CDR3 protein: CASSLSSGQETQYF

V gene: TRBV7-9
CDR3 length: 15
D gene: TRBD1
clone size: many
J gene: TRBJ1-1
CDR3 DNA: TGTGCCAGCAGCCCAACAGGGGGGGGGATCACTGAAGCTTTCTTT
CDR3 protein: CASSPTGGGITEAFF

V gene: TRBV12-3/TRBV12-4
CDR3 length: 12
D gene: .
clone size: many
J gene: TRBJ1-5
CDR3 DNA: TGTGCCAGCAGTCTGGGGCCCGAGCCCCAGCATTTT
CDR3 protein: CASSLGPEPQHF

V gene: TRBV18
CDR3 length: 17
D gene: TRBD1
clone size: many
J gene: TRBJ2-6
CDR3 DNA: TGTGCCAGCTCACCATGGACAGGGGCCTCTGGGGCCAACGTCCTGACTTTC
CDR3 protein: CASSPWTGASGANVLTF

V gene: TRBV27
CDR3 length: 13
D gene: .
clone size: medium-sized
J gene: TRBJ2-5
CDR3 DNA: TGTGCCAGCAGGGGGACCGCCGATATGACCCAGTACTTC
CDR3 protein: CASRGTADMTQYF

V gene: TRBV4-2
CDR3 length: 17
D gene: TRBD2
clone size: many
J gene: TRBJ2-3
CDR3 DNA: TGTGCCAGCACCAAGAGACTAGCGGGGGGGCCGGAGGATACGCAGTATTTT
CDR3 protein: CASTKRLAGGPEDTQYF

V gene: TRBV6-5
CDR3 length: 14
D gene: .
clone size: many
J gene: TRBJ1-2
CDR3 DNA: TGTGCCAGCAGTTACGGAGCCAGCTTTTATGGCTACACCTTC
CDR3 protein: CASSYGASFYGYTF

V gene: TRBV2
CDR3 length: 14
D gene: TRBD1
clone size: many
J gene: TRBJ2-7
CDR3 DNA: TGTGCCAGCAGTCGGACAGGGAGGTCCTACGAGCAGTACTTC
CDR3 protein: CASSRTGRSYEQYF

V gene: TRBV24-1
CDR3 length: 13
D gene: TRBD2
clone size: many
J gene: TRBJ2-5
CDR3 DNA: TGTGCCACCAGCGACGGGGGGGCCAAGACCCAGTACTTC
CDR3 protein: CATSDGGAKTQYF

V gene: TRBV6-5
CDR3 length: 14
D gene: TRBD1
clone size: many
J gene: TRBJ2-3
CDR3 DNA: TGTGCCAGCACCGGACAGGGACTTGCAGATACGCAGTATTTT
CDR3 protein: CASTGQGLADTQYF

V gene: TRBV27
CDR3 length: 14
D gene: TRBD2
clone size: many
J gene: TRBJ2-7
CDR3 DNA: TGTGCCAGCAGTTCGCGGGGGGCCTACTACGAGCAGTACTTC
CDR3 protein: CASSSRGAYYEQYF

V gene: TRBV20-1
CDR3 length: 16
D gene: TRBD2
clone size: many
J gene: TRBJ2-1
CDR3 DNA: TGCAGTGCTACCGGACTAGCGGGGGGGCCTCGTAATGAGCAGTTCTTC
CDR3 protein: CSATGLAGGPRNEQFF

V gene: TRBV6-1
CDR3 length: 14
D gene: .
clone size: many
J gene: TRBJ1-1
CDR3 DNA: TGTGCCAGCAGTGCGTCGGAGCAGAACACTGAAGCTTTCTTT
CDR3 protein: CASSASEQNTEAFF

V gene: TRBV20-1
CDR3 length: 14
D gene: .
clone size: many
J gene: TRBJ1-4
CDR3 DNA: TGCAGTGCTAGAGTCGGGGCAGGGAATGAAAAACTGTTTTTT
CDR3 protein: CSARVGAGNEKLFF

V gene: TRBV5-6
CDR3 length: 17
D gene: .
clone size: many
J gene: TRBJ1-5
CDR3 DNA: TGTGCCAGCAGCTTGGCCAGGATTCGGGGCCCGAGGAGGCCCCAGCATTTT
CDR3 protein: CASSLARIRGPRRPQHF

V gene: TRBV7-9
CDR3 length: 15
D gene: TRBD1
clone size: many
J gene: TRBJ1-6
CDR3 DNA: TGTGCCAGCAGCTTGCCGGACAGGGATAATTCACCCCTCCACTTT
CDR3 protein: CASSLPDRDNSPLHF

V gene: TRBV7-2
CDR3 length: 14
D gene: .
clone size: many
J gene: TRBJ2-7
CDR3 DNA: TGTGCCAGCAGCTTATGGCCAAAGAATTACGAGCAGTACTTC
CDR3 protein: CASSLWPKNYEQYF

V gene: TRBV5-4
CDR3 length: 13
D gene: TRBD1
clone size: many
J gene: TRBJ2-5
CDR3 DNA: TGTGCCAGCAGCAGGGGACAGGGTGAGACCCAGTACTTC
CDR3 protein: CASSRGQGETQYF

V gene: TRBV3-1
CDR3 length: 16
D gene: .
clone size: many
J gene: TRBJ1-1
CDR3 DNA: TGTGCCAGCAGCCCCTTTGTCCGGGGGCAGAACACTGAAGCTTTCTTT
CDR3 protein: CASSPFVRGQNTEAFF